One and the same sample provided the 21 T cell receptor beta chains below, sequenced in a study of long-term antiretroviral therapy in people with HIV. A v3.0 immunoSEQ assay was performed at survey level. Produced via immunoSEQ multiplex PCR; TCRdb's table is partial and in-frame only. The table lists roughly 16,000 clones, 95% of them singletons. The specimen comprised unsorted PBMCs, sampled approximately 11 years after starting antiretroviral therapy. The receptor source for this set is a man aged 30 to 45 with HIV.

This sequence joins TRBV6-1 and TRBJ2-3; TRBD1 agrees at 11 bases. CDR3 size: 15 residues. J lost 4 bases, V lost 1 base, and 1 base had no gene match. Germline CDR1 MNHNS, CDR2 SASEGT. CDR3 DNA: TGTGCCAGCAGTGAAGGGACAGGGGGCGCAGATACGCAGTATTTT. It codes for CASSEGTGGADTQYF.

CDR3 in DNA: TGTGCCAGCAGCGCGAGGGGATATAGCAATCAGCCCCAGCATTTT. Amino acids: CASSARGYSNQPQHF. The chain links TRBV9 to TRBJ1-5, with a tentative D call TRBD1 (5 bases). This CDR3 is built from 15 residues. The germline CDR1 and CDR2 sequences are SGDLS and YYNGEE. Between the trimmed V and J ends, which lost 3 bases and 0 bases, there was a span of 10 bases.

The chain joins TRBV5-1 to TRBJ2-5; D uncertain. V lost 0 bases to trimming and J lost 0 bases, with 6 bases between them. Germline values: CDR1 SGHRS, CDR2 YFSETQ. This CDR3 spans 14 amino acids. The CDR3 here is CASSLVGNQETQYF. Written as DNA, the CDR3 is TGCGCCAGCAGCTTGGTGGGAAACCAAGAGACCCAGTACTTC.

The CDR3 bases are TGTGCCAGCAGTGAATACTTCCCAGGGGGCCAGAACACTGAAGCTTTCTTT. Translating it yields CASSEYFPGGQNTEAFF. The V call is TRBV25-1, the J call TRBJ1-1; 8 bases are a match to TRBD1. This CDR3 spans 17 amino acids. CDR1 is MGHDK and CDR2 is SYGVNS in the germline V gene. V was pared by 0 bases and J by 1 base, with 7 bases of the junction left unmatched.

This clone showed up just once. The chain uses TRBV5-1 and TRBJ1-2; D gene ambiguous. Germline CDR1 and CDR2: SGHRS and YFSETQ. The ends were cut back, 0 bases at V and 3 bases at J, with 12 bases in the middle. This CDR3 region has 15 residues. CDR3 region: CASSLVDNQYYGYTF. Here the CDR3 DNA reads TGCGCCAGCAGCTTGGTTGACAATCAATACTATGGCTACACCTTC.

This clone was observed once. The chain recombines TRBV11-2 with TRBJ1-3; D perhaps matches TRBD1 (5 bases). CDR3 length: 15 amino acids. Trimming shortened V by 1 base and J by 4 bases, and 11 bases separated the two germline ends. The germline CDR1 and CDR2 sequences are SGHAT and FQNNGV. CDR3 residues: CASSLVQGRGNTIYF. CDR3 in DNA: TGTGCCAGCAGCTTAGTTCAGGGTAGAGGAAACACCATATATTTT.

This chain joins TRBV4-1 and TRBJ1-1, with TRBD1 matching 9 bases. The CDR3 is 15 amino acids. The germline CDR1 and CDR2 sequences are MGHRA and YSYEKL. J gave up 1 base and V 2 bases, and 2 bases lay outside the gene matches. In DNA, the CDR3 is TGCGCCAGCAGCCAACCGGGACAGGGGAACACTGAAGCTTTCTTT. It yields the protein CASSQPGQGNTEAFF.

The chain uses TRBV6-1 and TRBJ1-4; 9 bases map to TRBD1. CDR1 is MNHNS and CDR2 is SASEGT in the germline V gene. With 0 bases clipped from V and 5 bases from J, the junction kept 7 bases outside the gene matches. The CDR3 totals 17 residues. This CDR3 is CASSEASGQGWNEKLFF. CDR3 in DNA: TGTGCCAGCAGTGAAGCGTCGGGACAGGGTTGGAATGAAAAACTGTTTTTT.

As DNA, the CDR3 is TGTGCCAGCAGTCCTCAGGGGCTAATTGGCTACGAGCAGTACTTC. Translating gives CASSPQGLIGYEQYF. V is TRBV28 and J is TRBJ2-7; D might be TRBD1 (6 bases). Trimming cost V 5 bases and J 3 bases, with 17 bases left between them. Germline V lookup: CDR1 MDHEN, CDR2 SYDVKM. The CDR3 is 15 amino acids. Drawing the rest from reference TRBV28 and TRBJ2-7, the complete variable domain is DVKVTQSSRYLVKRTGEKVFLECVQDMDHENMFWYRQDPGLGLRLIYFSYDVKMKEKGDIPEGYSVSREKKERFSLILESASTNQTSMYLCASSPQGLIGYEQYFGPGTRLTVT.

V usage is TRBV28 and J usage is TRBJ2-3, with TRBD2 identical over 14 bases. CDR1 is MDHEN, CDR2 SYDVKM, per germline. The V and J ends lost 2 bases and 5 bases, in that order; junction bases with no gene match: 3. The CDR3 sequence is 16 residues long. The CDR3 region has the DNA TGTGCCAGCAGTTTAGGGACTAGCGGGGGAGGAGATACGCAGTATTTT. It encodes CASSLGTSGGGDTQYF.

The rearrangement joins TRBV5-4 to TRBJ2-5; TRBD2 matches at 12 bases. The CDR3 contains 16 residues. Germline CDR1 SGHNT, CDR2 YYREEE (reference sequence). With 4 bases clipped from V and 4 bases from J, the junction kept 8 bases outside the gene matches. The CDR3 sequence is CASSGPSGGALETQYF. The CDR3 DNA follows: TGTGCCAGCAGCGGGCCTAGCGGGGGGGCCTTAGAGACCCAGTACTTC.

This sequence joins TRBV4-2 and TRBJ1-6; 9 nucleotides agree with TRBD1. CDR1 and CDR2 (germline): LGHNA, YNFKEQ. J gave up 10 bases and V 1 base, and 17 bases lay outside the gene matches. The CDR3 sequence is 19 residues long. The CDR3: CASSQAVGGTGNSYSPLHF. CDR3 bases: TGTGCCAGCAGCCAAGCCGTCGGAGGGACAGGGAATTCGTACTCACCCCTCCACTTT.

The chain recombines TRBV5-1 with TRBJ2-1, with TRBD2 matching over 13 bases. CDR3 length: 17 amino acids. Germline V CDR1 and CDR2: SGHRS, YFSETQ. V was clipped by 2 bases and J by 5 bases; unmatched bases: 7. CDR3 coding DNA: TGCGCCAGCAGCTTTACTCCCGGGACTAGCGGGGACAATGAGCAGTTCTTC. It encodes CASSFTPGTSGDNEQFF.

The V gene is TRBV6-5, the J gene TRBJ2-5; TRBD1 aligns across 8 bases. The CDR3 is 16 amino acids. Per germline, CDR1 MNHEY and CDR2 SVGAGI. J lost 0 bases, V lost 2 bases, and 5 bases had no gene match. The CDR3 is CASSYRPGQDQETQYF. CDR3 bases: TGTGCCAGCAGTTACCGCCCGGGACAGGACCAAGAGACCCAGTACTTC.

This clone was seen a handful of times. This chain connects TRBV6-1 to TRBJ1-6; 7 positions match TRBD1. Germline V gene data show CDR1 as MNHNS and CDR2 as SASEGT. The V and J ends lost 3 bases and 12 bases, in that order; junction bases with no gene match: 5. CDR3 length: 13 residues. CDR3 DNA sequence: TGTGCCAGCAGTGATACAGGGGTTGGACCCCTCCACTTT. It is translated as CASSDTGVGPLHF.

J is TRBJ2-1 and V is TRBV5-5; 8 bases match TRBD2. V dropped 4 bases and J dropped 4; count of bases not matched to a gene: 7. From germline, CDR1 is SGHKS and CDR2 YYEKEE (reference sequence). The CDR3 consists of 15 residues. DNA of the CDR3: TGTGCCAGCAGCCAGCGGGGGCCACCTTACAATGAGCAGTTCTTC. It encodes CASSQRGPPYNEQFF. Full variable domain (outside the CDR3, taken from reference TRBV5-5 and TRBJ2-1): DAGVTQSPTHLIKTRGQQVTLRCSPISGHKSVSWYQQVLGQGPQFIFQYYEKEERGRGNFPDRFSARQFPNYSSELNVNALLLGDSALYLCASSQRGPPYNEQFFGPGTRLTVL.

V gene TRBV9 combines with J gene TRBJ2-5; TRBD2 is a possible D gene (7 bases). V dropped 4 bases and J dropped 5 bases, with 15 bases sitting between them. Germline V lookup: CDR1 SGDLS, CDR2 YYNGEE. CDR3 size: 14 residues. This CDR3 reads CASSPRGAGETQYF. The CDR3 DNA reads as TGTGCCAGCAGCCCCCGGGGGGCCGGGGAGACCCAGTACTTC.

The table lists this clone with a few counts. The CDR3 loop reads CASSDRGQTDTQYF. The CDR3 bases are TGTGCCAGTAGTGACAGGGGGCAAACAGATACGCAGTATTTT. This chain joins TRBV19 and TRBJ2-3; 10 nucleotides line up with TRBD1. CDR1 is LNHDA and CDR2 is SQIVND in the germline V gene (reference sequence). The CDR3 has 14 amino acids. With 5 bases clipped from V and 3 bases from J, the junction kept 2 bases outside the gene matches.

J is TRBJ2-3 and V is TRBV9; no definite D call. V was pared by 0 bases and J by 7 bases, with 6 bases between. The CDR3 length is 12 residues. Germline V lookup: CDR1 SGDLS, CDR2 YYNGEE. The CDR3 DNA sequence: TGTGCCAGCAGCGTAGAGGGTTATACGCAGTATTTT. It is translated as CASSVEGYTQYF.

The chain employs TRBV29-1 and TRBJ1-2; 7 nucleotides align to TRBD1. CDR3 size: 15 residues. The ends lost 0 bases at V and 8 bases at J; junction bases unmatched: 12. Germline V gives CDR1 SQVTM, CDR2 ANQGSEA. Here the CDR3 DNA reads TGCAGCGTTGAAGATCCCCAGGGGGGGGGCGTCGGCTACACCTTC. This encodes CSVEDPQGGGVGYTF. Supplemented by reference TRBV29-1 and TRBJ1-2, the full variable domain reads SAVISQKPSRDICQRGTSLTIQCQVDSQVTMMFWYRQQPGQSLTLIATANQGSEATYESGFVIDKFPISRPNLTFSTLTVSNMSPEDSSIYLCSVEDPQGGGVGYTFGSGTRLTVV.

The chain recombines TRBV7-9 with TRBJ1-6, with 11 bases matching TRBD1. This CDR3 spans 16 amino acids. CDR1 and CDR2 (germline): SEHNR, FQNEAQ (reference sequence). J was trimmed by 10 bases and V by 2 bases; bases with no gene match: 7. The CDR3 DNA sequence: TGTGCCAGCAGCTTACTAGGGGGGACAGGGGGATCACCCCTCCACTTT. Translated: CASSLLGGTGGSPLHF. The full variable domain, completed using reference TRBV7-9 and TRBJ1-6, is DTGVSQNPRHKITKRGQNVTFRCDPISEHNRLYWYRQTLGQGPEFLTYFQNEAQLEKSRLLSDRFSAERPKGSFSTLEIQRTEQGDSAMYLCASSLLGGTGGSPLHFGNGTRLTVT.